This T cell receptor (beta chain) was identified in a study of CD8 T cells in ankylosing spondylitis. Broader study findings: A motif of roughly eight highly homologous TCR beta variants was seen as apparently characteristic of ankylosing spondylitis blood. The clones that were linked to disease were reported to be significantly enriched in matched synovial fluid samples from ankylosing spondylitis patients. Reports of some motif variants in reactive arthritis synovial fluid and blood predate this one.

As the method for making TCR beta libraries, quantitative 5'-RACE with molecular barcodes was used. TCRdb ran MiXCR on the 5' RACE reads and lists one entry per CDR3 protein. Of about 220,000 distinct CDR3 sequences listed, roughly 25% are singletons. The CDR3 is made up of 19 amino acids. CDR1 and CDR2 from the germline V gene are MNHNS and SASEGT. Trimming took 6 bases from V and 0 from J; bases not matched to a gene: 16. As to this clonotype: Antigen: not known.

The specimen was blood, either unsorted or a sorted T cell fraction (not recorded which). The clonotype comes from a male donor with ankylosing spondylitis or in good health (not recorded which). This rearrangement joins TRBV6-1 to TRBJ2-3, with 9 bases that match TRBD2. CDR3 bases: TGTGCCAGCAGAGTTATGGTCAATCTAGCGGGAAGTAGCACAGATACGCAGTATTTT. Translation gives CASRVMVNLAGSSTDTQYF.